Following are 24 T cell receptor beta chains from one sample sequenced in a study of monozygotic twins with inflammatory bowel disease. For each CDR3 protein, TCRdb gives one entry from its re-call of the 5' RACE reads, without DNA. This sample's table has approximately 300,000 distinct CDR3 sequences. Sample: blood. The receptors were gathered from a human donor with ulcerative colitis or Crohn's disease, or a healthy co-twin of an affected twin (not recorded which).

This chain connects TRBV28 to TRBJ2-2; TCRdb returns TRBD1, unconfirmable since there is no DNA. The germline V gene encodes CDR1 MDHEN and CDR2 SYDVKM. The CDR3 totals 18 residues. The CDR3 is CASSSPPPGQGYTGELFF.

This chain links TRBV5-1 with TRBJ2-5; as DNA is missing, the TRBD1 call by TCRdb cannot be tested. This CDR3 comprises 15 residues. CDR1 is SGHRS and CDR2 is YFSETQ in the germline V gene. CDR3: CASSLRTGGVETQYF.

This chain joins TRBV5-1 and TRBJ1-2; absent DNA, TCRdb's TRBD1 call cannot be checked. Germline CDR1 SGHRS, CDR2 YFSETQ. The CDR3 extends over 15 amino acids. This chain's CDR3 is CASSLAGARGYGYTF. The variable domain in full, with the rest retrieved from reference TRBV5-1 and TRBJ1-2, is KAGVTQTPRYLIKTRGQQVTLSCSPISGHRSVSWYQQTPGQGLQFLFEYFSETQRNKGNFPGRFSGRQFSNSRSEMNVSTLELGDSALYLCASSLAGARGYGYTFGSGTRLTVV.

V usage is TRBV7-2 and J usage is TRBJ1-1. Germline V gene sequence: CDR1 SGHTA, CDR2 FQGNSA. The CDR3 extends over 12 amino acids. CDR3 residues: CASRRQNTEAFF.

The rearrangement uses TRBV7-9 and TRBJ2-7; the D call from TCRdb, TRBD2, cannot be confirmed without DNA. From germline, CDR1 is SEHNR and CDR2 FQNEAQ (reference sequence). This CDR3 contains 15 residues. The CDR3 sequence is CASSPTGTPAYEQYF. The full variable domain, completed using reference TRBV7-9 and TRBJ2-7, is DTGVSQNPRHKITKRGQNVTFRCDPISEHNRLYWYRQTLGQGPEFLTYFQNEAQLEKSRLLSDRFSAERPKGSFSTLEIQRTEQGDSAMYLCASSPTGTPAYEQYFGPGTRLTVT.

The V and J genes are TRBV7-9 and TRBJ2-1; TCRdb selects TRBD2, and the lack of DNA leaves this call unchecked. The CDR3 has 17 residues. Germline V gives CDR1 SEHNR, CDR2 FQNEAQ (reference sequence). CDR3 loop: CASSSWRRAGHYNEQFF. Using reference TRBV7-9 and TRBJ2-1 for the parts outside the CDR3, the full variable domain is DTGVSQNPRHKITKRGQNVTFRCDPISEHNRLYWYRQTLGQGPEFLTYFQNEAQLEKSRLLSDRFSAERPKGSFSTLEIQRTEQGDSAMYLCASSSWRRAGHYNEQFFGPGTRLTVL.

CDR3 sequence reads: CASSFGTGPGANVLTF. The chain recombines TRBV11-3 with TRBJ2-6; TCRdb designates TRBD1, a call that cannot be tested without DNA. The CDR3 has 16 amino acids. Germline V gives CDR1 SGHNT, CDR2 YENEEA.

This rearrangement joins TRBV6-2 or TRBV6-3 to TRBJ1-5; TCRdb proposes TRBD1, but this gene call is untestable without DNA. The CDR3 runs to 18 residues. CDR1 and CDR2 (germline): MNHEY, SVGEGT. The CDR3 sequence is CASCRAETGTYSNQPQHF.

This chain connects TRBV7-9 to TRBJ2-6. Per germline, CDR1 SEHNR and CDR2 FQNEAQ (reference sequence). This CDR3 region has 15 residues. The CDR3 loop is CASRRGFSGANVLTF.

The V gene is TRBV3-1, the J gene TRBJ2-2. This CDR3 spans 15 amino acids. Germline-derived CDR1 and CDR2 are LGHDT and YNNKEL (reference sequence). This chain's CDR3 is CASSQVQRNTGELFF.

The chain uses TRBV27 and TRBJ2-5. CDR1 and CDR2 from the germline V gene are MNHEY and SMNVEV (reference sequence). This CDR3 has 14 residues. The CDR3 is CASSFYDNHETQYF.

V and J are TRBV9 and TRBJ2-3; TCRdb's D gene call, TRBD2, goes unchecked for lack of DNA. The CDR3 runs to 20 residues. Germline CDR1 is SGDLS and CDR2 is YYNGEE. The CDR3 spells CASSVGTSGGPRVRTDTQYF.

The chain combines TRBV29-1 with TRBJ2-7. The CDR3 length is 12 residues. Per the germline V gene, CDR1 is SQVTM and CDR2 is ANQGSEA. The CDR3 loop reads CSVGQVTYEQYF.

The V gene is TRBV7-2, the J gene TRBJ1-6. The CDR3 spans 15 residues. Germline V gene lookup returns CDR1 SGHTA and CDR2 FQGNSA. CDR3 residues: CASSLGSLGNSPLHF. The full variable domain, with the rest looked up from reference TRBV7-2 and TRBJ1-6, is GAGVSQSPSNKVTEKGKDVELRCDPISGHTALYWYRQSLGQGLEFLIYFQGNSAPDKSGLPSDRFSAERTGGSVSTLTIQRTQQEDSAVYLCASSLGSLGNSPLHFGNGTRLTVT.

V is TRBV12-5 and J is TRBJ1-2. The CDR3 runs to 11 residues. Germline V gene lookup returns CDR1 LGHNT and CDR2 FRNRAP. The CDR3 reads CASGLGQGYTF.

This rearrangement joins TRBV9 to TRBJ2-5; TCRdb designates TRBD2, a call that cannot be tested without DNA. CDR1 is SGDLS and CDR2 is YYNGEE in the germline V gene. This CDR3 contains 15 residues. This CDR3 reads CASSHGTSGGETQYF.

The V call is TRBV28, the J call TRBJ2-7; TCRdb names TRBD1, which stays unverified in the absence of DNA. From germline, CDR1 is MDHEN and CDR2 SYDVKM. The CDR3 runs 18 residues. CDR3 sequence reads: CASSYPSPPGRGIYEQYF.

The chain joins TRBV12-3 or TRBV12-4 to TRBJ2-3; the TCRdb call, TRBD1, lacks DNA for checking. There are 14 residues in the CDR3. CDR3 loop: CASSLAGGADTQYF.

The J gene is TRBJ1-5, the V gene TRBV6-1; TCRdb's D call, TRBD1, is unchecked because there is no DNA. This CDR3 is 14 amino acids long. The V gene's germline CDR1 is MNHNS and CDR2 SASEGT. CDR3 residues: CASRAGQENQPQHF.

J is TRBJ2-7 and V is TRBV12-3 or TRBV12-4. The CDR3 length is 12 residues. CDR3 amino acids: CASSFSGLEQYF.

The CDR3 sequence: CSGSHSREQYF. The rearrangement uses TRBV29-1 and TRBJ2-7. Germline CDR1 and CDR2: SQVTM and ANQGSEA. The CDR3 loop spans 11 amino acids.

J is TRBJ1-1 and V is TRBV7-2; without DNA, the TCRdb call of TRBD1 cannot be checked. CDR1 and CDR2 (germline): SGHTA, FQGNSA. This CDR3 is 13 amino acids long. CDR3 loop: CASRRDRNTEAFF.

The gene calls are TRBV5-1 and TRBJ1-6; TCRdb names TRBD1, which stays unverified in the absence of DNA. The CDR3 has 15 amino acids. CDR1 and CDR2 from the germline V gene are SGHRS and YFSETQ. CDR3 loop: CASSWGTESNSPLHF.

This chain joins TRBV7-2 and TRBJ2-4; absent DNA, TCRdb's TRBD1 call cannot be checked. Germline CDR1 reads SGHTA; CDR2 reads FQGNSA. This CDR3 spans 14 amino acids. CDR3 in amino acids: CASSYGQGKNIQYF.